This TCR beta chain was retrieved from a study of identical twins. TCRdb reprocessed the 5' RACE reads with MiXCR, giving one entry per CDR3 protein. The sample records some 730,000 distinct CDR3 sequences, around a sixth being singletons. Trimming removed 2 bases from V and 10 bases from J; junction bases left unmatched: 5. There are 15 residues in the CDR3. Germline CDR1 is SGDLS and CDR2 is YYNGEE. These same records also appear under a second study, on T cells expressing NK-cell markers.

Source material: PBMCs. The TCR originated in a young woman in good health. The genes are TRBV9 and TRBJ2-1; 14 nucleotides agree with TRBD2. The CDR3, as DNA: TGTGCCAGCAGCGTGGGGACTAGCGGGAGCTCAGAGCAGTTCTTC. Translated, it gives CASSVGTSGSSEQFF. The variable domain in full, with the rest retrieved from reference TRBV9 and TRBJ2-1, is DSGVTQTPKHLITATGQRVTLRCSPRSGDLSVYWYQQSLDQGLQFLIQYYNGEERAKGNILERFSAQQFPDLHSELNLSSLELGDSALYFCASSVGTSGSSEQFFGPGTRLTVL.